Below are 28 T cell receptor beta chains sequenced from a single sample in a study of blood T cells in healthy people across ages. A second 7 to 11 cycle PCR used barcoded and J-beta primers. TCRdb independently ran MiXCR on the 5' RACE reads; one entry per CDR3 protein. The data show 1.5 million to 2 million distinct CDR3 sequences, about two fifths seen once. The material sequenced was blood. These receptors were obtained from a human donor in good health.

CDR3: CASSLSRQSYNSPLHF. CDR3 DNA sequence: TGTGCCAGCAGTTTATCGAGACAGTCGTATAATTCACCCCTCCACTTT. This rearrangement joins TRBV27 to TRBJ1-6; TRBD1 might be the D (5 bases). V lost 0 bases, J lost 4 bases, and 10 bases lay in between. Germline V gene data show CDR1 as MNHEY and CDR2 as SMNVEV (reference sequence). The CDR3 runs 16 residues.

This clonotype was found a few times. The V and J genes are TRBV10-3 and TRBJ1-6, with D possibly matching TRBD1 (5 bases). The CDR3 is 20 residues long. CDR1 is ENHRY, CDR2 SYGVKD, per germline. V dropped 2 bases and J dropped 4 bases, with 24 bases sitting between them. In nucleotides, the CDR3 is TGTGCCATCAGTGAGAAAGGGACCTCCGAGGCGGCCTCGTATAATTCACCCCTCCACTTT. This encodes CAISEKGTSEAASYNSPLHF.

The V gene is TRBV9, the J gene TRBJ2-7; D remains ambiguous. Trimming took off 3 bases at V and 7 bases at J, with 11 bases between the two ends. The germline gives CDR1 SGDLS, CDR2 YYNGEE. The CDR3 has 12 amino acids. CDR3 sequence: CASSATSNEQYF. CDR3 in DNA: TGTGCCAGCAGCGCGACTTCGAATGAGCAGTACTTC.

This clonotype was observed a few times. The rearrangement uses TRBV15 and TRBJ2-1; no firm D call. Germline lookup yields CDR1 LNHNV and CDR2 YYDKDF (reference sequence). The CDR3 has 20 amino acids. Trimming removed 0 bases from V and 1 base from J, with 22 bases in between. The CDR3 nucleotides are TGTGCCACCAGCAGAGATCTAATATATGGAAGTACTTTATCCTACAATGAGCAGTTCTTC. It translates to CATSRDLIYGSTLSYNEQFF. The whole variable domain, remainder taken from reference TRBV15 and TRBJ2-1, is DAMVIQNPRYQVTQFGKPVTLSCSQTLNHNVMYWYQQKSSQAPKLLFHYYDKDFNNEADTPDNFQSRRPNTSFCFLDIRSPGLGDTAMYLCATSRDLIYGSTLSYNEQFFGPGTRLTVL.

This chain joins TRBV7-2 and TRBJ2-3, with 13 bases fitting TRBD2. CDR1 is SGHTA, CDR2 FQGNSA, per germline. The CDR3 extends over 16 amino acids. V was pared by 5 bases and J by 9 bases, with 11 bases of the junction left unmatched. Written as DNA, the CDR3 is TGTGCCAGCAGCACCGGGACTAGCGGGGAAGGAAGAACGCAGTATTTT. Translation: CASSTGTSGEGRTQYF. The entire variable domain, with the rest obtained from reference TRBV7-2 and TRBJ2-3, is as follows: GAGVSQSPSNKVTEKGKDVELRCDPISGHTALYWYRQSLGQGLEFLIYFQGNSAPDKSGLPSDRFSAERTGGSVSTLTIQRTQQEDSAVYLCASSTGTSGEGRTQYFGPGTRLTVL.

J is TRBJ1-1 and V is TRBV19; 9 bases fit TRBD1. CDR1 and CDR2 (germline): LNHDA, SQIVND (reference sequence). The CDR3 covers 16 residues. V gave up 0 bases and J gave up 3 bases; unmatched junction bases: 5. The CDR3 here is CASSIEKDRGYTEAFF. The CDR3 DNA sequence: TGTGCCAGTAGTATAGAAAAGGACAGGGGCTACACTGAAGCTTTCTTT.

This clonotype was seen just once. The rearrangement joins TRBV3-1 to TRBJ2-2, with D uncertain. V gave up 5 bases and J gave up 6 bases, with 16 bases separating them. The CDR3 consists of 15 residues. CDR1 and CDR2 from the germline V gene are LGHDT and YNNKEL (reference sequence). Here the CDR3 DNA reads TGTGCCAGCAGCTTCAGAGCCCCAAACGCCGGGGAGCTGTTTTTT. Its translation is CASSFRAPNAGELFF.

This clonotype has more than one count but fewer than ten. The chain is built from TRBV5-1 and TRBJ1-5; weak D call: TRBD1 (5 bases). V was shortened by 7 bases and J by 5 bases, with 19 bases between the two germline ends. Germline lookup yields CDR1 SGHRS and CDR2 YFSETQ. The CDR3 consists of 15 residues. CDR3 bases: TGCGCCAGCTTAGCAGGGAGACAGCCAGATCAGCCCCAGCATTTT. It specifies CASLAGRQPDQPQHF.

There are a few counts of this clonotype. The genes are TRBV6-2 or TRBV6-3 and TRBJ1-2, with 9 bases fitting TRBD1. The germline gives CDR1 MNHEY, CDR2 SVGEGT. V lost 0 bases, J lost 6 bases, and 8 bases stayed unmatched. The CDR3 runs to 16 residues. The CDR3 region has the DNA TGTGCCAGCAGTTACTCGAACAGGGGGCGCTTGGATGGCTACACCTTC. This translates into CASSYSNRGRLDGYTF.

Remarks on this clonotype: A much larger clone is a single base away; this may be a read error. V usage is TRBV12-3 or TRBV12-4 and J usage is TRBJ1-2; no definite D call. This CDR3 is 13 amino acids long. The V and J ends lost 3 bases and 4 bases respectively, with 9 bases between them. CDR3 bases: TGTGCCAGCAGTTTTAGGCTGGGCTATGGCTACACCTTC. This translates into CASSFRLGYGYTF.

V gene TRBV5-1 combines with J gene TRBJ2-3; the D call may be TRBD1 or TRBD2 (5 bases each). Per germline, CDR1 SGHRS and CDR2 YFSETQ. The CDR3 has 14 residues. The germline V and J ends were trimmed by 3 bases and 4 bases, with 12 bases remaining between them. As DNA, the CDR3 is TGCGCCAGCAGCTACCGAGGGGCCGCAGATACGCAGTATTTT. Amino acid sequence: CASSYRGAADTQYF. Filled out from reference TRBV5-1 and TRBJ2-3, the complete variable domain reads KAGVTQTPRYLIKTRGQQVTLSCSPISGHRSVSWYQQTPGQGLQFLFEYFSETQRNKGNFPGRFSGRQFSNSRSEMNVSTLELGDSALYLCASSYRGAADTQYFGPGTRLTVL.

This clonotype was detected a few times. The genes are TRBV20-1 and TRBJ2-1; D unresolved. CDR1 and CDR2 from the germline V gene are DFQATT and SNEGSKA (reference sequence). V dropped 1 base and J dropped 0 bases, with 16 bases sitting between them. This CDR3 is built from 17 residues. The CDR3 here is CSARGRNYHLSYNEQFF. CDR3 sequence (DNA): TGCAGTGCTAGAGGCAGAAATTATCATCTCTCCTACAATGAGCAGTTCTTC.

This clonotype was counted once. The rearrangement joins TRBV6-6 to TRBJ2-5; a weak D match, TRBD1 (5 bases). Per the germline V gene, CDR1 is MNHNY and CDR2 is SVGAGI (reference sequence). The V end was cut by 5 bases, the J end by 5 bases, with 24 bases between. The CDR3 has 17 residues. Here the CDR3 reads CASSKRETPGLRETQYF. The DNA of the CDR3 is TGTGCCAGCAGTAAGAGAGAAACCCCAGGGCTCCGGGAGACCCAGTACTTC.

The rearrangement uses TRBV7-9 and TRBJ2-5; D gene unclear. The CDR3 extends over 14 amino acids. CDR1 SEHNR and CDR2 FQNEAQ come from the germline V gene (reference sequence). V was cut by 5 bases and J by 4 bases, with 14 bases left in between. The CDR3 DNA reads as TGTGCCAGCAGCCCAACGGCGAAAGGAGAGACCCAGTACTTC. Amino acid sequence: CASSPTAKGETQYF.

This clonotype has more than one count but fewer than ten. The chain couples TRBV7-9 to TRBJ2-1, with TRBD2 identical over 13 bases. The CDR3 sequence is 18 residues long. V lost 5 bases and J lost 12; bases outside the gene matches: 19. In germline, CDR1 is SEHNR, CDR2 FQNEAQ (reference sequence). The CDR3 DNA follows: TGTGCCAGCAGCGATGGACTAGCGGGGGCCCTGTCTACAATGAGGCAGTTCTTC. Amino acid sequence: CASSDGLAGALSTMRQFF. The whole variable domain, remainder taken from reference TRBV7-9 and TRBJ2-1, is DTGVSQNPRHKITKRGQNVTFRCDPISEHNRLYWYRQTLGQGPEFLTYFQNEAQLEKSRLLSDRFSAERPKGSFSTLEIQRTEQGDSAMYLCASSDGLAGALSTMRQFFGPGTRLTVL.

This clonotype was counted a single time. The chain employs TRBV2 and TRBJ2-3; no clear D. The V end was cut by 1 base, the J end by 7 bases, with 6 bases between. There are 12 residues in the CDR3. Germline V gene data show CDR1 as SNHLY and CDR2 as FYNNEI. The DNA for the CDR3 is TGTGCCAGCAGTGAAGGGGCATATACGCAGTATTTT. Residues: CASSEGAYTQYF.

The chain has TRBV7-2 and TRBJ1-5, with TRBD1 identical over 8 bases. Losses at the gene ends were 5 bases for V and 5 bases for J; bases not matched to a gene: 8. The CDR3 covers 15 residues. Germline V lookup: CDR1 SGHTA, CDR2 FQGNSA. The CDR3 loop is CASSTQTGDDQPQHF. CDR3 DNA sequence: TGTGCCAGCAGCACGCAGACAGGGGACGATCAGCCCCAGCATTTT.

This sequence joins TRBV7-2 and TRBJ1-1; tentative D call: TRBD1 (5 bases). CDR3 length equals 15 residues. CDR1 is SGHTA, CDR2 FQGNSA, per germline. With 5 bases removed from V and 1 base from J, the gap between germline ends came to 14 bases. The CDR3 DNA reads TGTGCCAGCAGCCCCTGGGGACTCGGGAACACTGAAGCTTTCTTT. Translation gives CASSPWGLGNTEAFF.

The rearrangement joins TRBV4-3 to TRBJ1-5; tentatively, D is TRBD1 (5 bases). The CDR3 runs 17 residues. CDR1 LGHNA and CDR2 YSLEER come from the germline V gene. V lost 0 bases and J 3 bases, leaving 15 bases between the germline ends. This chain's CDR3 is CASSQEGGGGFNQPQHF. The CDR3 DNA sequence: TGCGCCAGCAGCCAAGAAGGAGGTGGGGGTTTCAATCAGCCCCAGCATTTT.

CDR3 protein: CASSFPGGGGHGYTF. The CDR3 DNA reads TGTGCCAGCAGCTTTCCTGGAGGGGGAGGTCATGGCTACACCTTC. The chain couples TRBV5-6 to TRBJ1-2, with D possibly TRBD1 on 6 matching bases. V shed 2 bases and J shed 6 bases, with 17 bases lying between them. The V gene's germline CDR1 is SGHDT and CDR2 YYEEEE. This CDR3 comprises 15 residues.

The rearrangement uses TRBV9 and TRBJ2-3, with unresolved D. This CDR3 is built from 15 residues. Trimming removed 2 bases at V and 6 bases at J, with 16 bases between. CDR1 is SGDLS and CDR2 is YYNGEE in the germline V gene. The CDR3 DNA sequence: TGTGCCAGCAGCGTTCATGGAGCTCCCGGGGATACGCAGTATTTT. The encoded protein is CASSVHGAPGDTQYF.

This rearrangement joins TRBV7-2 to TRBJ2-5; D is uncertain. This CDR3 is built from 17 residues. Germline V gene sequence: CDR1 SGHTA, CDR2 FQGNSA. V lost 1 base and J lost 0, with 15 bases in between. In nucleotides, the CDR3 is TGTGCCAGCAGCTTAGTCCCAAGGTTACCGTACCAAGAGACCCAGTACTTC. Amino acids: CASSLVPRLPYQETQYF.

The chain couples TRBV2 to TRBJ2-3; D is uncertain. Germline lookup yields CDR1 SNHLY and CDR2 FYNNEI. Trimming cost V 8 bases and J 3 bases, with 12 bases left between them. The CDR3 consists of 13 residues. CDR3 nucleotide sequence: TGTGCCAGCGACAACGGCCTTACAGATACGCAGTATTTT. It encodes CASDNGLTDTQYF.

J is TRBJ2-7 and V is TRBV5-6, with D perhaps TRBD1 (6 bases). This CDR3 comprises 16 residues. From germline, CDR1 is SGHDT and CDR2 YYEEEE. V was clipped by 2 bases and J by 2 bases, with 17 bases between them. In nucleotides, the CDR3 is TGTGCCAGCAGCTTCAAGGCGACAGGAGTGCCCTACGAGCAGTACTTC. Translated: CASSFKATGVPYEQYF.

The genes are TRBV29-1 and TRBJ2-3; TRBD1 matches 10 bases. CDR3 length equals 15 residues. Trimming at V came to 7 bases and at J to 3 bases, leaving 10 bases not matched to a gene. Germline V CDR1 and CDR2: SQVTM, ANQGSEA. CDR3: CSDTRTGGGTDTQYF. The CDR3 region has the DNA TGCAGCGACACCAGGACAGGGGGAGGAACAGATACGCAGTATTTT.

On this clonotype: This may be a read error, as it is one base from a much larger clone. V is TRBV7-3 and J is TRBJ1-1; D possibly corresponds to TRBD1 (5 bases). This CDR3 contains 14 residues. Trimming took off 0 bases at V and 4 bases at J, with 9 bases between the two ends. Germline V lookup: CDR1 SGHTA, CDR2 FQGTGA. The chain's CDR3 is CASSLTREGTEAFF. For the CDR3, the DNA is TGTGCCAGCAGCTTAACCAGGGAGGGCACTGAAGCTTTCTTT.

This CDR3 reads CASSHRRGRYGYTF. The CDR3 DNA reads as TGTGCCAGCAGCCACAGAAGGGGAAGGTATGGCTACACCTTC. The J gene is TRBJ1-2, the V gene TRBV7-2, with D possibly TRBD1 on 5 matching bases. Trimming left V 5 bases short and J 5 bases short, with 15 bases between. This CDR3 comprises 14 residues. Germline CDR1 and CDR2: SGHTA and FQGNSA. Looking up the rest from reference TRBV7-2 and TRBJ1-2 gives the full variable domain: GAGVSQSPSNKVTEKGKDVELRCDPISGHTALYWYRQSLGQGLEFLIYFQGNSAPDKSGLPSDRFSAERTGGSVSTLTIQRTQQEDSAVYLCASSHRRGRYGYTFGSGTRLTVV.

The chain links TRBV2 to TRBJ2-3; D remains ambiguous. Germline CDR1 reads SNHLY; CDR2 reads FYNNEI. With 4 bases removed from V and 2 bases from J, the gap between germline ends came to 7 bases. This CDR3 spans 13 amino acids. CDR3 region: CASSVETTDTQYF. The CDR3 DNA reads TGTGCCAGCAGTGTAGAGACCACAGATACGCAGTATTTT.